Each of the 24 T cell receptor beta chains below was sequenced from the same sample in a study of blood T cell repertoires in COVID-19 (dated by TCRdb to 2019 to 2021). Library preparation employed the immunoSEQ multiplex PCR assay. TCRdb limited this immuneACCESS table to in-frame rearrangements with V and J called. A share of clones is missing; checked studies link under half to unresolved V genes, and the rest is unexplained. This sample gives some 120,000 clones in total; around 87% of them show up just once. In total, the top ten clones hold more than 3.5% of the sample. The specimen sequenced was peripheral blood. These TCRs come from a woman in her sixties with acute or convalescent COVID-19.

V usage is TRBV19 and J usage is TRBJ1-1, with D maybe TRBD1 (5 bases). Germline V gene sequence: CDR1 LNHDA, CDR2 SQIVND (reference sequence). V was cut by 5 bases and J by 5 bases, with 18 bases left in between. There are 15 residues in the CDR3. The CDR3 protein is CASSPPRGSWTEAFF. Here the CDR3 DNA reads TGTGCCAGTAGTCCCCCCCGGGGGTCATGGACTGAAGCTTTCTTT.

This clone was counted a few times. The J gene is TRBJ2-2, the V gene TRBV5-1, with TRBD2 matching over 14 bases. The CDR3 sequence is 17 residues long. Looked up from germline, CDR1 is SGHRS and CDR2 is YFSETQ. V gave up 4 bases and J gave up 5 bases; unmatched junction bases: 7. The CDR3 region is CASSPGTSGSYTGELFF. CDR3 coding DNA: TGCGCCAGCAGCCCCGGGACTAGCGGGAGTTATACCGGGGAGCTGTTTTTT.

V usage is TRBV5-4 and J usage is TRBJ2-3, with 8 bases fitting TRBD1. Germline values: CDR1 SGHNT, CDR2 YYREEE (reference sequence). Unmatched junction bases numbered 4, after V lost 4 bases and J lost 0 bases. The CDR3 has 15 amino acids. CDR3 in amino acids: CASSAGGTSTDTQYF. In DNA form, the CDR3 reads TGTGCCAGCAGCGCAGGGGGCACTAGCACAGATACGCAGTATTTT.

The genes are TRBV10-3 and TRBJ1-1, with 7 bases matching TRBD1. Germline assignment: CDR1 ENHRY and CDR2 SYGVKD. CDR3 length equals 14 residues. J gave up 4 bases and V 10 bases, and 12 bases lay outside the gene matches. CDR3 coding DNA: TGTGCCACCTATTGGGACAGATTTAGCACTGAAGCTTTCTTT. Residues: CATYWDRFSTEAFF.

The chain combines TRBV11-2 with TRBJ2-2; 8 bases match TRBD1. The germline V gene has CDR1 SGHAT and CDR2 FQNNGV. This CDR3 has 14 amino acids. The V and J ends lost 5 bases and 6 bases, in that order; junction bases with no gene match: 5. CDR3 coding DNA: TGTGCCAGCAGCCGACAGGGGCCCCCCGGGGAGCTGTTTTTT. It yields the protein CASSRQGPPGELFF.

CDR3 bases: TGTGCCAGCAGCTTGGTAGCGGGGAGCACAGATACGCAGTATTTT. It is translated as CASSLVAGSTDTQYF. The chain carries TRBV7-9 and TRBJ2-3, with 8 bases aligning to TRBD2. Germline V CDR1 and CDR2: SEHNR, FQNEAQ (reference sequence). The CDR3 covers 15 residues. V trimming: 3 bases; J trimming: 0 bases; junction bases outside the gene matches: 2.

The CDR3 reads CASSGSGRRGEQYF. CDR3 coding DNA: TGTGCCAGCAGCGGTAGCGGGAGACGGGGCGAGCAGTACTTC. This chain uses TRBV7-2 with TRBJ2-7; 9 bases are a match to TRBD2. Germline V lookup: CDR1 SGHTA, CDR2 FQGNSA. The CDR3 runs to 14 residues. Germline trimming cut 5 bases from V and 6 bases from J; bases unmatched to any gene: 8. Drawing the rest from reference TRBV7-2 and TRBJ2-7, the complete variable domain is GAGVSQSPSNKVTEKGKDVELRCDPISGHTALYWYRQSLGQGLEFLIYFQGNSAPDKSGLPSDRFSAERTGGSVSTLTIQRTQQEDSAVYLCASSGSGRRGEQYFGPGTRLTVT.

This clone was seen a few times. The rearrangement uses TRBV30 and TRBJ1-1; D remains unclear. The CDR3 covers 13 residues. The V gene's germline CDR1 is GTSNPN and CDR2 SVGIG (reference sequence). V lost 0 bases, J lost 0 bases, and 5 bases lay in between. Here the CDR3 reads CAWSVRVNTEAFF. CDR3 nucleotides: TGTGCCTGGAGTGTACGAGTGAACACTGAAGCTTTCTTT.

Here the CDR3 reads CASSKGGGSSGNTIYF. The CDR3 nucleotides read TGTGCCAGCTCGAAGGGGGGCGGGAGCTCTGGAAACACCATATATTTT. V is TRBV9 and J is TRBJ1-3; D might be TRBD1 (6 bases). The CDR3 has 16 residues. Trimming left V 7 bases short and J 0 bases short, with 17 bases between. Germline values: CDR1 SGDLS, CDR2 YYNGEE.

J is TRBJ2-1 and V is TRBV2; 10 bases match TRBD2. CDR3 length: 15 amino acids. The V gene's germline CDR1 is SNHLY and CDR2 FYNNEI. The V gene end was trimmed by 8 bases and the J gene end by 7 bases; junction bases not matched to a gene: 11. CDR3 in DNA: TGTGCCAGCCTCGAAAGCGGGAGGGCGACGAATGAGCAGTTCTTC. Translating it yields CASLESGRATNEQFF. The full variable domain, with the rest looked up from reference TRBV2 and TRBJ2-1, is EPEVTQTPSHQVTQMGQEVILRCVPISNHLYFYWYRQILGQKVEFLVSFYNNEISEKSEIFDDQFSVERPDGSNFTLKIRSTKLEDSAMYFCASLESGRATNEQFFGPGTRLTVL.

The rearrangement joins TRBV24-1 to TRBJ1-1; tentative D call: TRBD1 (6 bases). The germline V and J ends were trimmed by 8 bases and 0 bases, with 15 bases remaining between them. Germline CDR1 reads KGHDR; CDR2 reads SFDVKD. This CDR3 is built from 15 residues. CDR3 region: CATNRVEGVNTEAFF. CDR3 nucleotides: TGTGCCACCAATCGCGTCGAGGGGGTGAACACTGAAGCTTTCTTT.

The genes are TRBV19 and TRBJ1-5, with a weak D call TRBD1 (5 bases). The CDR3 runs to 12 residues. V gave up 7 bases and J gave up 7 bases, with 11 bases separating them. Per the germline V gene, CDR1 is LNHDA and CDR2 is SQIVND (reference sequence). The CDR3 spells CASTSRGQPQHF. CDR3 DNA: TGTGCCAGTACCTCGCGGGGGCAGCCCCAGCATTTT.

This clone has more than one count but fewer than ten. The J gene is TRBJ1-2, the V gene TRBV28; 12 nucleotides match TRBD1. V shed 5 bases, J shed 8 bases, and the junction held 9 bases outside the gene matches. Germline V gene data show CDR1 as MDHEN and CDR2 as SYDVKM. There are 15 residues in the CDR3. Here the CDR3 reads CASSPAGQGAQGYTF. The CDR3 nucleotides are TGTGCCAGCAGTCCCGCGGGACAGGGGGCGCAAGGCTACACCTTC.

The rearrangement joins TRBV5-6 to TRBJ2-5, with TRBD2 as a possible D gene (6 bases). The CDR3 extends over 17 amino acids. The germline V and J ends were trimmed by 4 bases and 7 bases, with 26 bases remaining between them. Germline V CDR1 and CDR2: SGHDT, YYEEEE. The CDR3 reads CASSPRRTEGSWGTQYF. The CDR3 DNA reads TGTGCCAGCAGCCCCAGGCGGACGGAGGGGTCGTGGGGGACCCAGTACTTC. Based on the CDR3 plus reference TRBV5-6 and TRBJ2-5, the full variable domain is DAGVTQSPTHLIKTRGQQVTLRCSPKSGHDTVSWYQQALGQGPQFIFQYYEEEERQRGNFPDRFSGHQFPNYSSELNVNALLLGDSALYLCASSPRRTEGSWGTQYFGPGTRLLVL.

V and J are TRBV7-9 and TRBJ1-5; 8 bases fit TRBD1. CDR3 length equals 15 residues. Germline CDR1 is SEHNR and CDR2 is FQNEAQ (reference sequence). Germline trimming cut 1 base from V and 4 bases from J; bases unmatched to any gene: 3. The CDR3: CASSLGGQENQPQHF. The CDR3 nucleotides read TGTGCCAGCAGCTTAGGGGGACAGGAAAATCAGCCCCAGCATTTT.

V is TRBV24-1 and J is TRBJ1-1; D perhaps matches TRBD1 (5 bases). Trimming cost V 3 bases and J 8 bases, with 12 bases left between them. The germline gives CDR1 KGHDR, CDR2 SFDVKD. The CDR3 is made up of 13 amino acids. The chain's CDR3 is CATSDGGSDEAFF. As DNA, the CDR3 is TGTGCCACCAGTGATGGGGGGTCGGACGAAGCTTTCTTT.

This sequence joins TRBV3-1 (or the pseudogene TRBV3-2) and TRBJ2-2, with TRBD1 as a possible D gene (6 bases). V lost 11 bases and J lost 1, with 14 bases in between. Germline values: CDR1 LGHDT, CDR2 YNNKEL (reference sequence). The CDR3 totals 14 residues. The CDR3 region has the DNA TGTGCCTCTCGACAGGCTTGGAACACCGGGGAGCTGTTTTTT. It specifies CASRQAWNTGELFF.

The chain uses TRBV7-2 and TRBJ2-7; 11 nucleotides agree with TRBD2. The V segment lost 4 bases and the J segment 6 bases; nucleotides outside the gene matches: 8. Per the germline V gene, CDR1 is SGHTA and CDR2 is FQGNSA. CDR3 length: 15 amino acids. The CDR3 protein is CASSSLGLAGGEQYF. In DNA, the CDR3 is TGTGCCAGCAGCTCTCTTGGGCTAGCGGGAGGCGAGCAGTACTTC. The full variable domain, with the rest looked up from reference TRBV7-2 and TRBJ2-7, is GAGVSQSPSNKVTEKGKDVELRCDPISGHTALYWYRQSLGQGLEFLIYFQGNSAPDKSGLPSDRFSAERTGGSVSTLTIQRTQQEDSAVYLCASSSLGLAGGEQYFGPGTRLTVT.

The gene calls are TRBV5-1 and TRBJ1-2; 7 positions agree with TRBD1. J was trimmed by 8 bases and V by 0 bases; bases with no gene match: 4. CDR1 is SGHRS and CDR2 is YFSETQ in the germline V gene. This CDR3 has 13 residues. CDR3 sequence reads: CASSLGQGEGYTF. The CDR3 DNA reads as TGCGCCAGCAGCTTGGGACAGGGAGAAGGCTACACCTTC.

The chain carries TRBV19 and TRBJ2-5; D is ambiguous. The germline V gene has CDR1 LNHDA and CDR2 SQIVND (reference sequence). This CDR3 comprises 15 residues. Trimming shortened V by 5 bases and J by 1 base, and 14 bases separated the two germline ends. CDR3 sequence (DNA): TGTGCCAGTAGTGCCCGAGGAAGCTCCCAAGAGACCCAGTACTTC. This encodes CASSARGSSQETQYF.

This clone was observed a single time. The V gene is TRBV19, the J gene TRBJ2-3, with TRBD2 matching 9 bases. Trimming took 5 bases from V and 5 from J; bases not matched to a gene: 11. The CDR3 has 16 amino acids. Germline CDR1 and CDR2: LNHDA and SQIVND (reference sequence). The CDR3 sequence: CASSGLLAGVKDTQYF. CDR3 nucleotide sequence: TGTGCCAGTAGTGGGCTTTTAGCGGGAGTAAAAGATACGCAGTATTTT.

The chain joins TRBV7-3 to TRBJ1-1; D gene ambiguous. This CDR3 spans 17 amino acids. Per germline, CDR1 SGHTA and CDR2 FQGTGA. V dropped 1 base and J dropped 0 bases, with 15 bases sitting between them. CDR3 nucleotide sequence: TGTGCCAGCAGCTTAATGGGCCCGGTGGGTATGAACACTGAAGCTTTCTTT. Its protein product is CASSLMGPVGMNTEAFF. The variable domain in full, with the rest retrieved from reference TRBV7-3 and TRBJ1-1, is GAGVSQTPSNKVTEKGKYVELRCDPISGHTALYWYRQSLGQGPEFLIYFQGTGAADDSGLPNDRFFAVRPEGSVSTLKIQRTERGDSAVYLCASSLMGPVGMNTEAFFGQGTRLTVV.

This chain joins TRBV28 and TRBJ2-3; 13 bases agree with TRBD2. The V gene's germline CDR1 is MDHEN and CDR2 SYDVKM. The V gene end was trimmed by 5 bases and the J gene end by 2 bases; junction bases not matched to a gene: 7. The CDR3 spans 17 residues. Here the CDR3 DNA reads TGTGCCAGCAGTCCAACGGGACTAGCGGGAACCACAGATACGCAGTATTTT. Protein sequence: CASSPTGLAGTTDTQYF.

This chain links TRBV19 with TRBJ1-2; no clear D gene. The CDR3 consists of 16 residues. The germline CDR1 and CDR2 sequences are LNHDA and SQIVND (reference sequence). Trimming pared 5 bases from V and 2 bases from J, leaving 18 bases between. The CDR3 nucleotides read TGTGCCAGTAGTTACGGGAGTTCCCCTAGAAACTATGGCTACACCTTC. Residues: CASSYGSSPRNYGYTF. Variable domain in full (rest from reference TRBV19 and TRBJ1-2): DGGITQSPKYLFRKEGQNVTLSCEQNLNHDAMYWYRQDPGQGLRLIYYSQIVNDFQKGDIAEGYSVSREKKESFPLTVTSAQKNPTAFYLCASSYGSSPRNYGYTFGSGTRLTVV.